Shown below are 27 T cell receptor delta chains from a single sample sequenced in a study of γδ T cells in repeated Plasmodium falciparum infection. TCRdb fed the multiplex PCR reads to CATT. The sample lists under 50,000 delta-chain clones; 1.5% to 2% were seen once. Gammadelta T cells were flow-sorted from PBMC into Vgamma9/Vdelta2+ and Vdelta2-negative populations for bulk analysis. The sample was gamma-delta T cells from blood. These receptor sequences come from a pool of human donors (malaria-infected and uninfected, not separated).

This clone was recorded at least ten times. A read error is possible here, since a much larger clone lies one base away. The same CDR3 also results from other DNA sequences found in this sample. V usage is TRDV2 and J usage is TRDJ1; the match to TRDD3 covers 10 bases. Trimming at V came to 5 bases and at J to 1 base, leaving 30 bases not matched to a gene. The CDR3 is 23 residues long. Germline values: CDR1 GEAIGNYY, CDR2 EKD. The CDR3 here is CACGKHFLMRGIRSRGCTDKLIF. CDR3 nucleotide sequence: TGTGCCTGTGGCAAACACTTCCTAATGAGGGGGATACGCTCGCGGGGTTGCACCGATAAACTCATCTTT.

This clone was observed a handful of times. A far larger clone is off by one base, so a read error is likely. Other DNA sequences in the same sample also yield this CDR3. The chain recombines TRDV1 with TRDJ1; TRDD3 matches at 7 bases. The J gene was not available in TCRdb and was assigned here by matching the DNA to germline segments. The V and J ends lost 4 bases and 0 bases, in that order; junction bases with no gene match: 29. CDR1 and CDR2 from the germline V gene are TSWWSYY and QGS. The CDR3 has 23 amino acids. The chain's CDR3 is CALGGDTPKFLGIRVLYTDKLIF. The CDR3 region has the DNA TGTGCTCTTGGGGGAGATACTCCTAAGTTTCTGGGGATAAGGGTCTTATACACCGATAAACTCATCTTT.

This clone was seen only a few times. The TCRdb protein comes from a much larger clone and disagrees with this DNA's translation at residue 20, likely due to a read error; the protein given here is derived from the DNA. This sequence joins TRDV1 and TRDJ1; 12 nucleotides line up with TRDD3. TCRdb offers no J gene call, so here the DNA was matched to germline to obtain one. In germline, CDR1 is TSWWSYY, CDR2 QGS. The CDR3 sequence is 25 residues long. Trimming at V came to 3 bases and at J to 3 bases, leaving 32 bases not matched to a gene. The CDR3 reads CALGENSYLGLGDTRMIWYADKLIF. CDR3 sequence (DNA): TGTGCTCTTGGGGAGAATTCCTACCTTGGTCTGGGGGATACGCGTATGATTTGGTACGCCGATAAACTCATCTTT.

With respect to this clone: A far larger clone differs by one base, so this is likely a read error. The identical CDR3 is also encoded by other nucleotide sequences in the sample. The V call is TRDV1, the J call TRDJ1, with 9 bases that match TRDD3. The J gene, not given by TCRdb, was assigned here from a germline match of the nucleotide sequence. CDR1 and CDR2 from the germline V gene are TSWWSYY and QGS. The CDR3 runs 23 residues. The CDR3 reads CALGELDASYNPGGLGRPDKLIF. Written as DNA, the CDR3 is TGTGCTCTTGGAGAACTAGATGCTTCCTATAACCCTGGGGGATTGGGCCGCCCCGATAAACTCATCTTT.

Comment on this clone: A read error likely explains why the TCRdb protein, taken from a much larger clone, differs from this DNA's translation at residue 8; the protein shown is translated from the DNA. The gene calls are TRDV1 and TRDJ1; TRDD3 agrees at 9 bases. The germline V gene has CDR1 TSWWSYY and CDR2 QGS. The length of the CDR3 is 16 residues. The V and J ends lost 3 bases and 7 bases, in that order; junction bases with no gene match: 12. DNA of the CDR3: TGTGCTCTTGGGGAGCATACTAGGGGATACGCAAGTAAACTCATCTTT. Its protein product is CALGEHTRGYASKLIF.

On this clone: A single base is all that separates this from a far larger clone, so a read error is likely. The same CDR3 is also encoded by other DNA sequences in this sample. The rearrangement links TRDV3 to TRDJ1, with TRDD2 as a possible D gene (6 bases). Between the trimmed V and J ends, which lost 0 bases and 0 bases, there was a span of 32 bases. The length of the CDR3 is 21 residues. CDR1 is TVYSNPD, CDR2 GDNSRS, per germline (reference sequence). This chain's CDR3 is CAFRAPSPLGAIWAYTDKLIF. The CDR3 DNA sequence: TGTGCCTTTAGAGCGCCTTCCCCCCTCGGGGCCATATGGGCGTACACCGATAAACTCATCTTT.

This clone appeared a few times. This clone may be a read error of a much larger clone one base away. The chain links TRDV1 to TRDJ1; 7 nucleotides line up with TRDD2. CDR1 and CDR2 from the germline V gene are TSWWSYY and QGS. The CDR3 has 20 residues. The CDR3 sequence: CALGESFLTPIGLGNSKLIF. CDR3 nucleotide sequence: TGCGCTCTTGGGGAATCCTTCCTTACCCCTATCGGGCTGGGCAATTCGAAACTCATCTTT.

As regards this clone: This could be a read error, since a much larger clone is one nucleotide away. The V gene is TRDV1, the J gene TRDJ1; a weak D match, TRDD3 (6 bases). Germline V lookup: CDR1 TSWWSYY, CDR2 QGS. Trimming pared 2 bases from V and 1 base from J, leaving 20 bases between. CDR3 length: 18 amino acids. In nucleotides, the CDR3 is TGTGCTCTTGGGGAAACGAGACCTTCGCTGGGGCCCACCGATAAACTCATCTTT. Residues: CALGETRPSLGPTDKLIF.

This clone was seen a few times. The protein TCRdb lists belongs to a much larger clone and differs from this DNA's translation at residue 13, which points to a read error; the protein shown is made from the DNA. V gene TRDV1 combines with J gene TRDJ1, with 9 positions matching TRDD3. No J segment appears in TCRdb, so it was assigned here by matching the sequence to germline. There are 23 residues in the CDR3. The germline CDR1 and CDR2 sequences are TSWWSYY and QGS. Germline trimming cut 5 bases from V and 0 bases from J; bases unmatched to any gene: 28. For the CDR3, the DNA is TGTGCTCTTGGGAACGGAATAGACCAAACTGGGGGACACGCGTTTTCGTACACCGATAAACTCATCTTT. This gives the protein CALGNGIDQTGGHAFSYTDKLIF.

The chain links TRAV29/DV5 to TRDJ1, with TRDD3 matching 8 bases. The J gene, absent from TCRdb, was called here by matching the DNA to germline. Germline loops: CDR1 NSMFDY, CDR2 ISSIKDK. The CDR3 consists of 14 residues. The V gene end was trimmed by 0 bases and the J gene end by 5 bases; junction bases not matched to a gene: 6. For the CDR3, the DNA is TGTGCAGCAAGCGTCTGCTGGGGGAGAGATAAACTCATCTTT. Amino acids: CAASVCWGRDKLIF.

This clone occurred a few times. TCRdb's listed protein matches a much larger clone and diverges from this DNA's translation at residue 12, likely through a read error; the protein shown comes from the DNA. CDR3 sequence reads: CALGDPSYAGGLATDKLIF. The CDR3 DNA follows: TGTGCCCTTGGGGACCCTTCCTACGCTGGGGGACTCGCCACCGACAAACTCATCTTT. The chain is built from TRDV1 and TRDJ1, with D possibly TRDD2 on 9 matching bases. CDR1 TSWWSYY and CDR2 QGS come from the germline V gene. The CDR3 is 19 amino acids.

There are a few counts of this clone. A far larger clone is a single base away, which makes a read error likely. The identical CDR3 is also encoded by other nucleotide sequences in the sample. The chain is built from TRDV1 and TRDJ1; D not certain. This CDR3 comprises 18 residues. The germline V gene has CDR1 TSWWSYY and CDR2 QGS. Trimming took off 6 bases at V and 0 bases at J, with 23 bases between the two ends. The CDR3 reads CALGEVYPRESYTDKLIF. DNA for the CDR3: TGTGCTCTTGGAGAAGTGTACCCGCGGGAATCGTACACCGATAAACTCATCTTT.

This clone was observed a few times. TCRdb records a much larger clone's protein for this DNA, with a difference at residue 17 that likely arises from a read error; the protein given is the translation of the DNA. With the J gene uncalled, the V gene is TRDV1; TRDD3 is the table's D call and was not checked against the DNA. Looked up from germline, CDR1 is TSWWSYY and CDR2 is QGS. The CDR3 runs 19 residues. Here the CDR3 DNA reads TGTGCTCTTGGGGAACTCGAGCCTGGGGGATATGCGTACACCGATAAACCCATCTTT. It translates to CALGELEPGGYAYTDKPIF.

Regarding this clone: This DNA translates differently at residue 15 from the TCRdb protein, which is that of a much larger clone; a read error is likely, and the protein shown is the DNA's own translation. TRDV1 is the V gene, and the J gene was not called; the table's D call, TRDD3, was not checked against the DNA. CDR1 is TSWWSYY and CDR2 is QGS in the germline V gene. The CDR3 has 17 amino acids. The CDR3 DNA reads as TGTGCTCTTGGGAACTCGTGCTGGGGGTTCTACACCGATAAACCCATCTTT. The encoded protein is CALGNSCWGFYTDKPIF.

This clone showed up many times. A clone one base away is much larger, so this may be a read error. The genes are TRDV1 and TRDJ2, with 7 bases lining up with TRDD2. Matching the DNA to germline supplied the J gene, which TCRdb does not give. The CDR3 totals 26 residues. Per the germline V gene, CDR1 is TSWWSYY and CDR2 is QGS. V lost 4 bases, J lost 2 bases, and 37 bases stayed unmatched. The CDR3 nucleotides are TGTGCTCTTGGGGGACTAGTGCTTCCTATGAAGCTGGAGGATTCTCCTTCCTTAGCATTGACAGCACAACTCTTCTTT. This gives the protein CALGGLVLPMKLEDSPSLALTAQLFF.

This clone was observed many times. The CDR3 here is CALGSPPNWGIRYADKLIF. CDR3 coding DNA: TGTGCTCTTGGGTCCCCCCCGAACTGGGGGATACGCTACGCCGATAAACTCATCTTT. The chain couples TRDV1 to TRDJ1; 13 bases match TRDD3. Matching the DNA to germline supplied the J gene, which TCRdb does not give. CDR1 TSWWSYY and CDR2 QGS come from the germline V gene. This CDR3 spans 19 amino acids. V lost 5 bases to trimming and J lost 3 bases; unmatched junction nucleotides: 15.

This clone was observed at least ten times. The protein in TCRdb stems from a much larger clone and differs at residue 13 from this DNA's translation, likely a read error; here the protein is translated from the DNA. This sequence joins TRDV1 and TRDJ1; TRDD3 agrees at 8 bases. The V gene's germline CDR1 is TSWWSYY and CDR2 QGS. The CDR3 has 18 amino acids. V shed 2 bases, J shed 4 bases, and the junction held 15 bases outside the gene matches. DNA for the CDR3: TGTGCTCTTGGGGAAACAAAGGGATACGTTCTTGACATCGATAAACTCATCTTT. This codes for CALGETKGYVLDIDKLIF.

This clone came up a few times. TCRdb lists the protein of a much larger clone for this DNA, which differs at residue 5, so this is likely a read error; the protein given here is translated from the DNA itself. The chain carries TRDV1 and TRDJ1; 13 bases map to TRDD3. Trimming cost V 3 bases and J 2 bases; bases outside gene matches: 30. CDR1 is TSWWSYY, CDR2 QGS, per germline. This CDR3 is 25 amino acids long. In DNA, the CDR3 is TGTGCTCTTGGGGATCTTAAACTCCTACGGTTACTGGGGGATACGCGTATCCGAAAGACCGATAAACTCATCTTT. The encoded protein is CALGDLKLLRLLGDTRIRKTDKLIF.

This clone was counted many times. TCRdb's entry gives the protein of a much larger clone, which mismatches this DNA's translation at residue 14, likely from a read error; the protein reported here is translated from the DNA. The chain is built from TRDV1 and TRDJ1; D unresolved. Germline assignment: CDR1 TSWWSYY and CDR2 QGS. The CDR3 totals 18 residues. CDR3 coding DNA: TGTGCTCTTGGGGAACGAGGAAGGCGAGCGCTTTACACCAATAAACTCATCTTT. Residues: CALGERGRRALYTNKLIF.

In regard to this clone: Given a far larger clone just one base away, this is likely a sequencing read error. The same CDR3 arises from other DNA sequences in this sample as well. V and J are TRDV2 and TRDJ3; 13 bases align to TRDD3. J lost 5 bases, V lost 0 bases, and 6 bases had no gene match. Germline CDR1 and CDR2: GEAIGNYY and EKD. CDR3 length: 19 amino acids. The chain's CDR3 is CACDTLLGDTLGDTRQMFF. The CDR3 DNA sequence: TGTGCCTGTGACACCTTACTGGGGGATACGCTGGGGGACACCCGACAGATGTTTTTC.

This clone was found a few times. A far bigger clonotype differs at one base, so this is likely a read error. The same CDR3 can be traced to other DNA sequences in this sample. Written as DNA, the CDR3 is TGTGCCTGTGATCGGTACTGGGGGATCTATAGTGCCGATAAACTCATTTTT. It encodes CACDRYWGIYSADKLIF. The V gene is listed as TRDV2; no J gene was called; the table's D gene call, TRDD3, was not cross checked with the DNA. Germline V gene data show CDR1 as GEAIGNYY and CDR2 as EKD. This CDR3 contains 17 residues.

About this clone itself: One base separates it from a far larger clone, so it is likely a read error. This sample includes further DNA sequences coding for the same CDR3. This chain joins TRDV2 and TRDJ1; the match to TRDD3 covers 10 bases. Because TCRdb records no J gene, it was assigned here through a match of the DNA to germline. This CDR3 comprises 16 residues. CDR1 and CDR2 (germline): GEAIGNYY, EKD. V lost 8 bases, J lost 0 bases, and 11 bases stayed unmatched. The CDR3 nucleotides are TGTGCCTCCAGGAGAACTGGGGGATTGTACACCGATAAACTCATCTTT. It yields the protein CASRRTGGLYTDKLIF.

With regard to this clone: A far larger clone differs by one base, so this is likely a read error. In the same sample, other DNA sequences code for this CDR3. The chain links TRDV2 to TRDJ1; a possible D gene is TRDD3 (6 bases). The J gene was not available in TCRdb and was assigned here by matching the DNA to germline segments. The CDR3 sequence is 16 residues long. Germline lookup yields CDR1 GEAIGNYY and CDR2 EKD. CDR3 nucleotides: TGTGCCTGTGACACCTTGGGGGCCTACCACACAGATAAACTCATCTTT. Translated, it gives CACDTLGAYHTDKLIF.

The table lists this clone with many counts. The listed TCRdb protein conflicts with the DNA translation at residue 10, and the protein shown is translated directly from the DNA. The rearrangement joins TRDV1 to TRDJ1; no definite D call. V lost 4 bases and J 2 bases, leaving 26 bases between the germline ends. CDR3 length: 19 amino acids. Germline-derived CDR1 and CDR2 are TSWWSYY and QGS. The CDR3 DNA reads TGTGCTCTTGGGGGACTAGAGTCGTCCCTGTCCTTTATTACCGATAAACTCATCTTT. It yields the protein CALGGLESSLSFITDKLIF.

This clone appeared many times. This sequence joins TRDV1 and TRDJ1; 11 bases fit TRDD3. This CDR3 spans 26 amino acids. Trimming cost V 5 bases and J 0 bases; bases outside gene matches: 35. Germline V gives CDR1 TSWWSYY, CDR2 QGS. The CDR3 protein is CALGRRVPTHLASGGYKFSYTDKLIF. The CDR3 DNA is TGTGCTCTTGGGAGGCGCGTTCCTACCCACCTCGCATCTGGGGGATACAAGTTTTCGTACACCGATAAACTCATCTTT.

Regarding this clone: The TCRdb protein, from a much larger clone, departs from this DNA's translation at residue 4, likely by read error; the protein shown derives from the DNA. J is TRDJ1 and V is TRDV1, with 10 positions matching TRDD3. TCRdb supplies no J gene; here it was assigned by aligning the nucleotide sequence to germline. Germline V lookup: CDR1 TSWWSYY, CDR2 QGS. CDR3 length: 18 residues. The CDR3: CALRELPWGINRIDKLIF. CDR3 nucleotide sequence: TGTGCTCTTAGGGAACTTCCCTGGGGGATAAATAGGATCGATAAACTCATCTTT.

In its sample, this clone was seen a few times. The likely explanation is a read error, given a far larger clone one base away. Other DNA sequences in this sample translate to the same CDR3. Written as DNA, the CDR3 is TGTGCCTGTGACACTTTACACCTAACTACTGGGGGATCCCAACCTCAAATGCCGTACACCGATAAGCTCATCTTT. This codes for CACDTLHLTTGGSQPQMPYTDKLIF. The chain is built from TRDV2 and TRDJ1; 10 bases agree with TRDD3. Per the germline V gene, CDR1 is GEAIGNYY and CDR2 is EKD. This CDR3 is built from 25 residues.